Presented here are 17 T cell receptor beta chains from one specimen sequenced in a study of regulatory T cells in long-lasting Graves disease. Building of the TCR beta libraries involved iRepertoire HTBI primers and Arm-PCR of CDR3 regions. Each CDR3 protein gets one entry after TCRdb re-called the multiplex PCR reads with MiXCR. Of approximately 400,000 distinct CDR3 sequences listed, 20% to 25% are singletons. Time point given: persistent/refractory GD, antithyroid drugs over 5 years with positive TRAb. PBMC RNA was the source of the TCR library. Sequencing was performed on peripheral blood mononuclear cells (PBMCs), taken when the disease was refractory, from a patient treated with antithyroid drugs. These receptors all stem from a woman in her 40s with Graves disease.

This clonotype was seen a handful of times. The rearrangement links TRBV4-1 to TRBJ1-5; a weak D match, TRBD1 (6 bases). Germline V CDR1 and CDR2: MGHRA, YSYEKL. V lost 1 base and J lost 2, with 6 bases in between. The CDR3 sequence is 14 residues long. The CDR3 nucleotides are TGCGCCAGCAGCCAAGGACAGGGCAATCAGCCCCAGCATTTT. Its translation: CASSQGQGNQPQHF.

This clonotype was observed many times. V usage is TRBV20-1 and J usage is TRBJ2-5; D may match TRBD1 or TRBD2 (5 bases each). The germline CDR1 and CDR2 sequences are DFQATT and SNEGSKA (reference sequence). Trimming left V 4 bases short and J 5 bases short, with 17 bases between. The CDR3 contains 14 residues. DNA of the CDR3: TGCAGTGCTACCTGTGAGGGGCACTATGAGACCCAGTACTTC. It yields the protein CSATCEGHYETQYF.

This clonotype was recorded many times. The rearrangement uses TRBV2 and TRBJ2-7; 10 bases fit TRBD2. The CDR3 length is 14 residues. CDR1 is SNHLY and CDR2 is FYNNEI in the germline V gene. After removal of 7 bases from V and 3 bases from J, the junction contained 6 bases not matched to a gene. CDR3 residues: CASTEGLAIYEQYF. In nucleotides, the CDR3 is TGTGCCAGCACCGAGGGACTAGCGATCTACGAGCAGTACTTC.

This clonotype was picked up a small number of times. This chain links TRBV29-1 with TRBJ2-5, with TRBD2 matching 8 bases. This CDR3 has 16 amino acids. Losses at the gene ends were 4 bases for V and 5 bases for J; bases not matched to a gene: 15. Germline lookup yields CDR1 SQVTM and CDR2 ANQGSEA. For the CDR3, the DNA is TGCAGCGTTGGGGGTGGGGGCGGGAGGAATGGGGAGACCCAGTACTTC. Its translation: CSVGGGGGRNGETQYF.

This sequence joins TRBV29-1 and TRBJ2-7; TRBD1 agrees at 10 bases. The V segment lost 0 bases and the J segment 2 bases; nucleotides outside the gene matches: 7. Germline V lookup: CDR1 SQVTM, CDR2 ANQGSEA. The CDR3 consists of 16 residues. The CDR3 bases are TGCAGCGTTGAAGATTCCCGGGACAGGGGTCCCTACGAGCAGTACTTC. It yields the protein CSVEDSRDRGPYEQYF.

Ten or more counts support this clonotype. The rearrangement uses TRBV2 and TRBJ2-7, with TRBD2 as a possible D gene (6 bases). V was pared by 4 bases and J by 3 bases, with 22 bases between. CDR1 is SNHLY, CDR2 FYNNEI, per germline. This CDR3 is built from 17 residues. In nucleotides, the CDR3 is TGTGCCAGCAGTGGGTTAGGGACTCCCAGGCTAGTCTACGAGCAGTACTTC. It translates to CASSGLGTPRLVYEQYF.

This clonotype has a count of ten or more. The chain joins TRBV27 to TRBJ2-7; possibly TRBD1 for D (6 bases). Trimming pared 0 bases from V and 5 bases from J, leaving 11 bases between. The CDR3 loop spans 14 amino acids. CDR1 and CDR2 (germline): MNHEY, SMNVEV (reference sequence). DNA of the CDR3: TGTGCCAGCAGTTTATCGGCAGGGGCCAACGAGCAGTACTTC. It specifies CASSLSAGANEQYF.

This clonotype was seen ten or more times. This chain connects TRBV11-2 to TRBJ2-7; TRBD2 agrees at 9 bases. The junction had 0 bases not matched to a gene; V was cut back by 0 bases and J by 0 bases. CDR3 length: 15 residues. Germline CDR1 SGHAT, CDR2 FQNNGV. In DNA, the CDR3 is TGTGCCAGCAGCTTAGATAGCGGGAGCTCCTACGAGCAGTACTTC. The encoded protein is CASSLDSGSSYEQYF.

This clonotype was observed many times. The chain recombines TRBV7-8 with TRBJ1-5; D call uncertain. This CDR3 is 14 amino acids long. Trimming left V 5 bases short and J 3 bases short, with 11 bases between. Per germline, CDR1 SGHVS and CDR2 FQNEAQ. The CDR3 DNA follows: TGTGCCAGCAGCGCCCACAGTAACAATCAGCCCCAGCATTTT. As protein: CASSAHSNNQPQHF.

This clonotype has more than one count but fewer than ten. This chain joins TRBV2 and TRBJ2-1; 7 nucleotides line up with TRBD2. Germline values: CDR1 SNHLY, CDR2 FYNNEI. The CDR3 totals 14 residues. The ends lost 7 bases at V and 4 bases at J; junction bases unmatched: 7. CDR3 sequence reads: CASIGPSGYNEQFF. The CDR3 coding sequence is TGTGCCAGCATTGGGCCTAGCGGATACAATGAGCAGTTCTTC.

The table lists this clonotype with many counts. The chain links TRBV30 to TRBJ1-2, with a tentative D call TRBD1 (6 bases). The length of the CDR3 is 12 residues. V lost 7 bases and J lost 1, with 10 bases in between. Germline loops: CDR1 GTSNPN, CDR2 SVGIG (reference sequence). The CDR3 loop reads CAFRTDNYGYTF. In DNA, the CDR3 is TGTGCCTTTCGGACAGATAACTATGGCTACACCTTC.

This sequence joins TRBV20-1 and TRBJ2-5, with unresolved D. The J call could be wrong; TRBJ2-1 is a better fit for the DNA end. The germline gives CDR1 DFQATT, CDR2 SNEGSKA (reference sequence). This CDR3 comprises 14 residues. The CDR3 sequence is CSALRRAAHNEQFF. The CDR3 region has the DNA TGCAGTGCCCTTCGACGGGCCGCTCACAATGAGCAGTTCTTC.

This clonotype was counted at least ten times. This chain links TRBV28 with TRBJ1-5; D perhaps matches TRBD1 (5 bases). Germline CDR1 and CDR2: MDHEN and SYDVKM. This CDR3 contains 16 residues. V shed 8 bases and J shed 0 bases, with 17 bases lying between them. This CDR3 is CASGRQNPYSNQPQHF. CDR3 in DNA: TGTGCCAGCGGTAGACAGAACCCGTATAGCAATCAGCCCCAGCATTTT.

This clonotype came up many times. The V gene is TRBV9, the J gene TRBJ2-7; TRBD1 agrees at 10 bases. V dropped 3 bases and J dropped 3; count of bases not matched to a gene: 3. Germline-derived CDR1 and CDR2 are SGDLS and YYNGEE. The CDR3 extends over 14 amino acids. The CDR3 DNA reads as TGTGCCAGCAGCGGTTGGGACAGGGGCTACGAGCAGTACTTC. Its translation is CASSGWDRGYEQYF.

This clonotype was detected many times. The V gene is TRBV2, the J gene TRBJ1-1; D is unclear. Trimming took off 4 bases at V and 0 bases at J, with 12 bases between the two ends. Germline-derived CDR1 and CDR2 are SNHLY and FYNNEI. The CDR3 length is 15 residues. CDR3 residues: CASSAGQTLNTEAFF. In DNA, the CDR3 is TGTGCCAGCAGTGCGGGCCAAACGCTGAACACTGAAGCTTTCTTT.

The sample holds many counts of this clonotype. V and J are TRBV28 and TRBJ2-5; 9 bases are shared with TRBD1. The V gene end was trimmed by 1 base and the J gene end by 5 bases; junction bases not matched to a gene: 2. CDR1 is MDHEN, CDR2 SYDVKM, per germline. The CDR3 runs to 14 residues. The CDR3 spells CASSLFDRGETQYF. Here the CDR3 DNA reads TGTGCCAGCAGTTTATTCGACAGGGGGGAGACCCAGTACTTC.

This clonotype was recorded at least ten times. The chain has TRBV2 and TRBJ2-2; possible D gene TRBD1, 5 bases. Germline lookup yields CDR1 SNHLY and CDR2 FYNNEI. The CDR3 is 19 amino acids. The V and J ends lost 0 bases and 4 bases respectively, with 21 bases between them. The CDR3 bases are TGTGCCAGCAGTGAAGCAAAAGGGGCCATACCTTTCGGCACCGGGGAGCTGTTTTTT. Residues: CASSEAKGAIPFGTGELFF.